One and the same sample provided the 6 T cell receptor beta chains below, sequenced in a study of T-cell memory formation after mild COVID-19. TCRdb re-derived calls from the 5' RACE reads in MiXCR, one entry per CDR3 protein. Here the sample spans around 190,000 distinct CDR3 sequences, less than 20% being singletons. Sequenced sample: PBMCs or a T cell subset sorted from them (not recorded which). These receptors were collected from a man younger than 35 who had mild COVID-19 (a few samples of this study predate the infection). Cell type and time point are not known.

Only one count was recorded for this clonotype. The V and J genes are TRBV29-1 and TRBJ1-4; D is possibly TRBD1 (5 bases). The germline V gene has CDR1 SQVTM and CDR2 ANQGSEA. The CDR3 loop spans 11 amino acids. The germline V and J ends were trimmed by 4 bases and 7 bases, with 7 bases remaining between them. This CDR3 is CSVAGSEKLFF. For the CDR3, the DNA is TGCAGCGTTGCAGGGAGTGAAAAACTGTTTTTT.

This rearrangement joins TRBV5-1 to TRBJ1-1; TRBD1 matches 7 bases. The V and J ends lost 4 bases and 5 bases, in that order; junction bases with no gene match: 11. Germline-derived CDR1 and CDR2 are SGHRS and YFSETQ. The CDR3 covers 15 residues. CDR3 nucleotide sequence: TGCGCCAGCAGCCCTTCGACAGGGATAATGACTGAAGCTTTCTTT. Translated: CASSPSTGIMTEAFF. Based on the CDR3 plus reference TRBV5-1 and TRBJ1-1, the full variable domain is KAGVTQTPRYLIKTRGQQVTLSCSPISGHRSVSWYQQTPGQGLQFLFEYFSETQRNKGNFPGRFSGRQFSNSRSEMNVSTLELGDSALYLCASSPSTGIMTEAFFGQGTRLTVV.

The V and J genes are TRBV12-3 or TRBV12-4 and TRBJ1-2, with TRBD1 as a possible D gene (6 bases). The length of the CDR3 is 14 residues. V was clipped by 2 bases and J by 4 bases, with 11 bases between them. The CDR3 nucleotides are TGTGCCAGCAGTTTATTTGGGGGGGCCTATGGCTACACCTTC. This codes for CASSLFGGAYGYTF.

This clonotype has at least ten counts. DNA for the CDR3: TGTGCCAGCAGTCGGCGCGTAGCGGGGGGTTTGAATGAGCAGTTCTTC. It codes for CASSRRVAGGLNEQFF. This chain uses TRBV2 with TRBJ2-1; 10 bases line up with TRBD2. Germline-derived CDR1 and CDR2 are SNHLY and FYNNEI. The CDR3 spans 16 residues. V was clipped by 5 bases and J by 7 bases; unmatched bases: 11. Drawing the rest from reference TRBV2 and TRBJ2-1, the complete variable domain is EPEVTQTPSHQVTQMGQEVILRCVPISNHLYFYWYRQILGQKVEFLVSFYNNEISEKSEIFDDQFSVERPDGSNFTLKIRSTKLEDSAMYFCASSRRVAGGLNEQFFGPGTRLTVL.

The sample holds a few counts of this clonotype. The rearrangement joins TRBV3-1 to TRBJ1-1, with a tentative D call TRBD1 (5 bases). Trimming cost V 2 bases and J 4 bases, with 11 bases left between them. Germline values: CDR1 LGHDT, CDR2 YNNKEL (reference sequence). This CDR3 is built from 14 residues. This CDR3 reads CASSQRQGATEAFF. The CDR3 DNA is TGTGCCAGCAGCCAAAGGCAGGGCGCCACTGAAGCTTTCTTT.

The CDR3 region has the DNA TGTGCCAGCAGACAGGGGTACGAGCAGTACTTC. Amino acids: CASRQGYEQYF. This chain uses TRBV6-2 or TRBV6-3 with TRBJ2-7; 7 nucleotides align to TRBD1. Germline lookup yields CDR1 MNHEY and CDR2 SVGEGT. There are 11 residues in the CDR3. Unmatched junction bases numbered 0, after V lost 6 bases and J lost 4 bases.